Following are 22 T cell receptor beta chains from one sample sequenced in a study of beta chain features in type 1 diabetes. All of the isolated RNA was reverse transcribed, so expressed TCRB transcripts were sequenced. Clones were sequenced by immunoSEQ multiplex PCR, and TCRdb holds only the in-frame ones, with some missing. The sample gives some 360,000 clones, about 20% of which show up once; under 0.05% is in the top ten. Sequencing was performed on naive CD4+ T cells from blood. The source of these receptors is a woman younger than 30 in good health.

The rearrangement uses TRBV4-1 and TRBJ2-7; TRBD2 aligns across 14 bases. The CDR3 is 16 residues long. The germline V gene encodes CDR1 MGHRA and CDR2 YSYEKL. V shed 5 bases, J shed 6 bases, and the junction held 9 bases outside the gene matches. The CDR3 is CASSFSGTSGRSEQYF. DNA for the CDR3: TGCGCCAGCAGCTTCTCCGGGACTAGCGGGAGAAGCGAGCAGTACTTC.

The chain carries TRBV9 and TRBJ2-3; TRBD2 matches 8 bases. V dropped 3 bases and J dropped 12; count of bases not matched to a gene: 6. CDR1 and CDR2 (germline): SGDLS, YYNGEE. This CDR3 contains 12 residues. The CDR3 is CASSESGGPQYF. The CDR3 DNA is TGTGCCAGCAGCGAGAGCGGGGGCCCCCAGTATTTT.

V is TRBV30 and J is TRBJ2-5; 9 nucleotides line up with TRBD2. This CDR3 region has 12 residues. Germline CDR1 and CDR2: GTSNPN and SVGIG (reference sequence). With 2 bases clipped from V and 11 bases from J, the junction kept 6 bases outside the gene matches. As DNA, the CDR3 is TGTGCCTGGAGTCGCGGGAGGGAGGAGCAGTACTTC. Amino acid sequence: CAWSRGREEQYF.

The genes are TRBV6-1 and TRBJ2-3; 7 bases fit TRBD1. The length of the CDR3 is 13 residues. In germline, CDR1 is MNHNS, CDR2 SASEGT. J gave up 0 bases and V 8 bases, and 2 bases lay outside the gene matches. As DNA, the CDR3 is TGTGCCAGCGTGACAGGGAGCACAGATACGCAGTATTTT. Translation: CASVTGSTDTQYF.

This clone has only a few counts. The chain links TRBV7-9 to TRBJ1-1, with 9 bases that match TRBD1. This CDR3 is built from 15 residues. V shed 1 base and J 11 bases; nucleotides not matched to a gene: 11. CDR1 and CDR2 (germline): SEHNR, FQNEAQ (reference sequence). CDR3 in DNA: TGTGCCAGCAGCTTAGACACCGGGACAGGGTTTTTGGCTTTCTTT. Encoded protein: CASSLDTGTGFLAFF.

This clone occurred a few times. The J gene is TRBJ1-2, the V gene TRBV11-2; D is unclear. The CDR3 runs to 12 residues. Germline CDR1 SGHAT, CDR2 FQNNGV. Trimming took 5 bases from V and 8 from J, leaving 12 bases between them. The chain's CDR3 is CASSVRVSGYTF. The DNA of the CDR3 is TGTGCCAGCAGCGTGAGGGTATCGGGCTACACCTTC.

The chain recombines TRBV9 with TRBJ2-1; 16 nucleotides align to TRBD2. Germline CDR1 is SGDLS and CDR2 is YYNGEE. V trimming: 0 bases; J trimming: 9 bases; junction bases outside the gene matches: 3. The CDR3 runs 16 residues. CDR3 loop: CASSVGGTSGRGEQFF. The CDR3 DNA sequence: TGTGCCAGCAGCGTAGGTGGGACTAGCGGGAGGGGTGAGCAGTTCTTC.

This chain uses TRBV29-1 with TRBJ1-2; possibly TRBD1 for D (5 bases). Germline-derived CDR1 and CDR2 are SQVTM and ANQGSEA. Trimming shortened V by 8 bases and J by 4 bases, and 17 bases separated the two germline ends. The CDR3 runs to 13 residues. CDR3 sequence reads: CSLNQGYGYGYTF. DNA for the CDR3: TGCAGCCTCAACCAGGGTTACGGCTATGGCTACACCTTC.

The genes are TRBV30 and TRBJ2-3; TRBD2 matches at 12 bases. Germline V gene lookup returns CDR1 GTSNPN and CDR2 SVGIG (reference sequence). Trimming took 7 bases from V and 3 from J; bases not matched to a gene: 11. The length of the CDR3 is 16 residues. The CDR3 sequence: CAYDGGLAGGTDTQYF. The CDR3 nucleotides are TGTGCCTATGACGGAGGGCTAGCGGGGGGGACAGATACGCAGTATTTT.

This clone was detected only once. The V gene is TRBV18, the J gene TRBJ2-3; maybe TRBD2 (5 bases). Deletions cut 0 bases from V and 3 bases from J, with 13 bases between. This CDR3 has 16 amino acids. The germline gives CDR1 KGHSH, CDR2 LQKENI. CDR3 in DNA: TGTGCCAGCTCACCACCGTATAAGCGGCTGACAGATACGCAGTATTTT. This gives the protein CASSPPYKRLTDTQYF.

The chain has TRBV18 and TRBJ1-1; 8 bases are a match to TRBD1. There are 15 residues in the CDR3. CDR1 KGHSH and CDR2 LQKENI come from the germline V gene. Germline trimming cut 6 bases from V and 3 bases from J; bases unmatched to any gene: 9. The CDR3 sequence is CASSLDRGGYTEAFF. The CDR3 coding sequence is TGTGCCAGCTCTCTTGACAGGGGTGGATACACTGAAGCTTTCTTT.

This clone was detected a few times. This chain uses TRBV27 with TRBJ1-2; D is perhaps TRBD1 (5 bases). CDR1 MNHEY and CDR2 SMNVEV come from the germline V gene (reference sequence). V dropped 5 bases and J dropped 8 bases, with 15 bases sitting between them. The CDR3 is made up of 13 amino acids. CDR3 nucleotides: TGTGCCAGCAGTCCTTTCAGGGATAGCGGCTACACCTTC. As protein: CASSPFRDSGYTF.

This clone appeared a few times. J is TRBJ1-3 and V is TRBV25-1; tentative D call: TRBD1 (5 bases). The length of the CDR3 is 15 residues. The germline V gene encodes CDR1 MGHDK and CDR2 SYGVNS. V lost 8 bases, J lost 1 base, and 15 bases lay in between. The CDR3 DNA sequence: TGTGCCAGCCACCCCGCCGGGGGTTCTGGAAACACCATATATTTT. This codes for CASHPAGGSGNTIYF. Combining the CDR3 with reference TRBV25-1 and TRBJ1-3 gives the whole variable domain EADIYQTPRYLVIGTGKKITLECSQTMGHDKMYWYQQDPGMELHLIHYSYGVNSTEKGDLSSESTVSRIRTEHFPLTLESARPSHTSQYLCASHPAGGSGNTIYFGEGSWLTVV.

This rearrangement joins TRBV5-1 to TRBJ2-5; 11 nucleotides match TRBD2. The germline CDR1 and CDR2 sequences are SGHRS and YFSETQ. The V segment lost 4 bases and the J segment 4 bases; nucleotides outside the gene matches: 6. The CDR3 contains 15 residues. This chain's CDR3 is CASSVGLAVIETQYF. CDR3 DNA sequence: TGCGCCAGCAGCGTGGGACTAGCGGTGATAGAGACCCAGTACTTC.

V gene TRBV5-4 combines with J gene TRBJ2-7; D may be TRBD2 (7 bases). The V and J ends lost 3 bases and 3 bases respectively, with 16 bases between them. This CDR3 comprises 15 residues. Per the germline V gene, CDR1 is SGHNT and CDR2 is YYREEE (reference sequence). The CDR3 sequence: CASSSEDSGIYEQYF. The CDR3 bases are TGTGCCAGCAGCTCGGAGGACAGCGGGATCTACGAGCAGTACTTC.

The chain uses TRBV5-1 and TRBJ2-7; TRBD1 is a possible D gene (6 bases). CDR3 size: 15 residues. The V gene's germline CDR1 is SGHRS and CDR2 YFSETQ. Trimming took 1 base from V and 3 from J, leaving 14 bases between them. The CDR3 sequence is CASSLTGTSLYEQYF. The CDR3 DNA reads TGCGCCAGCAGCTTGACGGGGACAAGCCTCTACGAGCAGTACTTC. Complete variable domain (other parts from reference TRBV5-1 and TRBJ2-7): KAGVTQTPRYLIKTRGQQVTLSCSPISGHRSVSWYQQTPGQGLQFLFEYFSETQRNKGNFPGRFSGRQFSNSRSEMNVSTLELGDSALYLCASSLTGTSLYEQYFGPGTRLTVT.

This clone was observed a few times. The chain joins TRBV11-2 to TRBJ2-1, with 9 bases fitting TRBD2. There are 15 residues in the CDR3. With V trimmed by 2 bases and J by 7 bases, 6 bases remained unmatched. CDR1 and CDR2 from the germline V gene are SGHAT and FQNNGV. The CDR3 loop is CASSLFSGGGNEQFF. CDR3 DNA sequence: TGTGCCAGCAGCTTATTTAGCGGGGGAGGTAATGAGCAGTTCTTC.

The rearrangement uses TRBV25-1 and TRBJ1-2; no definite D call. The CDR3 length is 13 residues. V lost 0 bases, J lost 8 bases, and 10 bases lay in between. Per the germline V gene, CDR1 is MGHDK and CDR2 is SYGVNS. CDR3 in amino acids: CASSEYGGGGYTF. The CDR3 region has the DNA TGTGCCAGCAGTGAATACGGAGGAGGAGGCTACACCTTC.

The V and J genes are TRBV12-5 and TRBJ2-1; D ambiguous. The V and J ends lost 0 bases and 12 bases respectively, with 6 bases between them. CDR3 size: 11 residues. The germline V gene has CDR1 LGHNT and CDR2 FRNRAP. CDR3 residues: CASGLVQSQFF. As DNA, the CDR3 is TGTGCTAGTGGTTTGGTACAGTCGCAGTTCTTC.

V usage is TRBV7-2 and J usage is TRBJ2-7; a possible D gene is TRBD2 (6 bases). This CDR3 contains 15 residues. With 3 bases removed from V and 5 bases from J, the gap between germline ends came to 17 bases. Germline-derived CDR1 and CDR2 are SGHTA and FQGNSA. The CDR3 region has the DNA TGTGCCAGCAGCTTTTCCGACGGGAGAAACCACGAGCAGTACTTC. It yields the protein CASSFSDGRNHEQYF.

The genes are TRBV29-1 and TRBJ2-7; 8 bases are shared with TRBD2. This CDR3 spans 14 amino acids. The ends lost 5 bases at V and 6 bases at J; junction bases unmatched: 12. CDR1 and CDR2 (germline): SQVTM, ANQGSEA. The CDR3 nucleotides are TGCAGCGTTAAAGCCGGGACTAGATACGGCGAGCAGTACTTC. It codes for CSVKAGTRYGEQYF.

The J gene is TRBJ2-1, the V gene TRBV5-1, with D maybe TRBD2 (6 bases). V lost 0 bases to trimming and J lost 4 bases, with 14 bases between them. The CDR3 totals 16 residues. Germline V gene lookup returns CDR1 SGHRS and CDR2 YFSETQ. CDR3 region: CASSLGAAGLYNEQFF. Here the CDR3 DNA reads TGCGCCAGCAGCTTGGGGGCGGCGGGATTGTACAATGAGCAGTTCTTC.